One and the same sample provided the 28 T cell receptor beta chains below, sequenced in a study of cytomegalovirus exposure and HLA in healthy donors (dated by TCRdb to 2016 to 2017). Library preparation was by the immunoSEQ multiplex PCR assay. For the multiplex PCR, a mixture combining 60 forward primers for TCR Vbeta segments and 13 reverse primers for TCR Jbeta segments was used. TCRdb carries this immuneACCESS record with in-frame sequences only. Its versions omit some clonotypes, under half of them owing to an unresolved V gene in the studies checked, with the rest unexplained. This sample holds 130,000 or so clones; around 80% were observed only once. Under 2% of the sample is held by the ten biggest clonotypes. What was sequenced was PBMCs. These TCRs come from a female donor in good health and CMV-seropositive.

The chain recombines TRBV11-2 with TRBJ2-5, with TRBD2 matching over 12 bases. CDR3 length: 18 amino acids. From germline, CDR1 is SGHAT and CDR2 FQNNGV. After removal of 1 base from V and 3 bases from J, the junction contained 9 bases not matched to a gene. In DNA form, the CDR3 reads TGTGCCAGCAGCTTAGTTTCTAGCGGGGGGGCATGGGAAGAGACCCAGTACTTC. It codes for CASSLVSSGGAWEETQYF.

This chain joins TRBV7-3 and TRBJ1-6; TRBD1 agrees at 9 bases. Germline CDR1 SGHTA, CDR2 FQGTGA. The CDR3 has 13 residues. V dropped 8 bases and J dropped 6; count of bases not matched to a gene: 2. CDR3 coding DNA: TGTGCCAGCCCGACAGGGGGTAATTCACCCCTCCACTTT. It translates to CASPTGGNSPLHF. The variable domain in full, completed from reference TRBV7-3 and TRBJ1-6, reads GAGVSQTPSNKVTEKGKYVELRCDPISGHTALYWYRQSLGQGPEFLIYFQGTGAADDSGLPNDRFFAVRPEGSVSTLKIQRTERGDSAVYLCASPTGGNSPLHFGNGTRLTVT.

In nucleotides, the CDR3 is TGTGCCAGCAGCTTAGTATTAACCGGGCTAGCGGGAGCAAGTGAGCAGTTCTTC. It is translated as CASSLVLTGLAGASEQFF. The chain is built from TRBV11-2 and TRBJ2-1, with 10 positions matching TRBD2. CDR1 is SGHAT, CDR2 FQNNGV, per germline. This CDR3 has 18 amino acids. V was clipped by 1 base and J by 9 bases; unmatched bases: 15.

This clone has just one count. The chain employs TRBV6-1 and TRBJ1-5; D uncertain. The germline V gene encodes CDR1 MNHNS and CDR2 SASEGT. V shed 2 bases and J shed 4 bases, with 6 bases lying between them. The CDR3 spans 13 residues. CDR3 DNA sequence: TGTGCCAGCAGTGAAAGCCGAAATCAGCCCCAGCATTTT. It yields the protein CASSESRNQPQHF.

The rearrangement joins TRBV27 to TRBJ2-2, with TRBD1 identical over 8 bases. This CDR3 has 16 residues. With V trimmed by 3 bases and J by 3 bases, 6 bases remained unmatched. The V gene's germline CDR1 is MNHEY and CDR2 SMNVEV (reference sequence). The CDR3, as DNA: TGTGCCAGCAGTTTCCCCCAGGGGGCAGACACCGGGGAGCTGTTTTTT. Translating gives CASSFPQGADTGELFF.

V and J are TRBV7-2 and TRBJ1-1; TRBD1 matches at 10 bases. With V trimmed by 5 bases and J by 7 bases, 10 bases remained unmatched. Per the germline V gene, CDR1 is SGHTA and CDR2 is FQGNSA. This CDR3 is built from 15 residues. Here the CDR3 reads CASSLRATGGIEAFF. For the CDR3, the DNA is TGTGCCAGCAGCCTCCGAGCGACAGGGGGCATTGAAGCTTTCTTT.

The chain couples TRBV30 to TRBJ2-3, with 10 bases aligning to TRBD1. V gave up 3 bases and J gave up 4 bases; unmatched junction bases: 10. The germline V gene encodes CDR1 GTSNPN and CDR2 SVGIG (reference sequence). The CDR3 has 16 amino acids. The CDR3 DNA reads TGTGCCTGGAGCCCCCGGGACAGGGGCGGCCCAGATACGCAGTATTTT. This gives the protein CAWSPRDRGGPDTQYF.

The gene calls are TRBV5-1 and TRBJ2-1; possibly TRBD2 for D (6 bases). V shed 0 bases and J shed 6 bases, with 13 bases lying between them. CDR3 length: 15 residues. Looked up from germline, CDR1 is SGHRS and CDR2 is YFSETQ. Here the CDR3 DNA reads TGCGCCAGCAGCTTGGAGGGACTGAGGGCCAATGAGCAGTTCTTC. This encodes CASSLEGLRANEQFF.

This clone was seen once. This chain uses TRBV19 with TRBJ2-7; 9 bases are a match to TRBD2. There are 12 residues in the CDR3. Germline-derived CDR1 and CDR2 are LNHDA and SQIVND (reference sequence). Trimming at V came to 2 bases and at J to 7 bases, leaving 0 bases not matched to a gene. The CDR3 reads CASSILAGEQYF. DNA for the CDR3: TGTGCCAGTAGTATACTAGCGGGGGAGCAGTACTTC.

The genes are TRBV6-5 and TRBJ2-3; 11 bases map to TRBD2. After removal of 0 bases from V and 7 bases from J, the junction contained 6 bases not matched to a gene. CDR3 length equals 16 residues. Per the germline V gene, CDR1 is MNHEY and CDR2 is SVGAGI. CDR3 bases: TGTGCCAGCAGTTACTCCCTCCCTAGCGGGGGGTATACGCAGTATTTT. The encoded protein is CASSYSLPSGGYTQYF.

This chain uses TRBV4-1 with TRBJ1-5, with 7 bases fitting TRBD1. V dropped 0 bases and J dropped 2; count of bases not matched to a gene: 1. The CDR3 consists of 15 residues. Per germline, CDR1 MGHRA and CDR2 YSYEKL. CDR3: CASSQDTGGNQPQHF. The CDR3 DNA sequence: TGCGCCAGCAGCCAAGATACAGGGGGCAATCAGCCCCAGCATTTT.

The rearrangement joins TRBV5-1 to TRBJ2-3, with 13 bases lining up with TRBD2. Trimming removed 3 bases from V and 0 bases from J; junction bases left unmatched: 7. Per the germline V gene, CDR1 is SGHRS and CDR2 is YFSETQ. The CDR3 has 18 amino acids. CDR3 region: CASSSTSGRAKSTDTQYF. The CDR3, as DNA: TGCGCCAGCAGCTCTACTAGCGGGAGGGCCAAAAGCACAGATACGCAGTATTTT.

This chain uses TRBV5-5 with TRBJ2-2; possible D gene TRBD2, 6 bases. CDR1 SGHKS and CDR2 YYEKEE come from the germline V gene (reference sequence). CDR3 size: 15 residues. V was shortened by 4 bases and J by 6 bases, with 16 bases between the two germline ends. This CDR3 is CASSGRGSPAGELFF. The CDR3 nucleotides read TGTGCCAGCAGCGGGCGGGGCTCCCCCGCCGGGGAGCTGTTTTTT.

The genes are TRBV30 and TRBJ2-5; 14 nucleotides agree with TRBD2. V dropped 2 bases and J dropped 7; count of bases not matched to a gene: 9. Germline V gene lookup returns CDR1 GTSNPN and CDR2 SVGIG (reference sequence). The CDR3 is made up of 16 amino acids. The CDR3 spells CAWSLTGLAGGGTQYF. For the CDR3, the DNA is TGTGCCTGGAGTCTAACCGGACTAGCGGGGGGAGGGACCCAGTACTTC.

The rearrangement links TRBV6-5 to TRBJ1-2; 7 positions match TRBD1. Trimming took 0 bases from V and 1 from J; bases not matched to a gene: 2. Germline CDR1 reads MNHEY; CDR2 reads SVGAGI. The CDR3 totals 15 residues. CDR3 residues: CASSYSGDSNYGYTF. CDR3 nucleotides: TGTGCCAGCAGTTACTCCGGGGACAGTAACTATGGCTACACCTTC.

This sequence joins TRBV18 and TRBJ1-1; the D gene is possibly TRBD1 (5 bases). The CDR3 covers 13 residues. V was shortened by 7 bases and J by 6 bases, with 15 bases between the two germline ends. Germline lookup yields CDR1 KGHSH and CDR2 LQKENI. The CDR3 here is CASFTGPQAEAFF. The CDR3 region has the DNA TGTGCCAGCTTCACCGGTCCACAGGCTGAAGCTTTCTTT.

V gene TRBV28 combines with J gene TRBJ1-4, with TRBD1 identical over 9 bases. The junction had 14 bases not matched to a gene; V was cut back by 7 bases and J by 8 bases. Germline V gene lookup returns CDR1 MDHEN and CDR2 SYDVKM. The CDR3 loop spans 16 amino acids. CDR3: CASTPSDRGRKEKLFF. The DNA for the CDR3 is TGTGCCAGCACGCCCTCGGACAGGGGAAGAAAAGAAAAACTGTTTTTT.

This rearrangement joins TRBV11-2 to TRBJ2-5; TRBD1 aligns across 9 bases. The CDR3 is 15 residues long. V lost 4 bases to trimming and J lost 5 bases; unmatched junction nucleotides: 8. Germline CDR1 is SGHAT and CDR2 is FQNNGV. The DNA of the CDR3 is TGTGCCAGCAGCTCTCGACAGGGGGTGTGGGAGACCCAGTACTTC. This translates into CASSSRQGVWETQYF.

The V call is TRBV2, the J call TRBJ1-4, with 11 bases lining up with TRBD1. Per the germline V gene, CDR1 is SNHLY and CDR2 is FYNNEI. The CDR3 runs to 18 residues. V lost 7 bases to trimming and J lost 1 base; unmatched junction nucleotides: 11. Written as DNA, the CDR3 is TGTGCCAGCATCCGACTCAGGGGACAGGGGGAAACTAATGAAAAACTGTTTTTT. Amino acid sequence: CASIRLRGQGETNEKLFF. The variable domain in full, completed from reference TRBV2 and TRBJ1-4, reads EPEVTQTPSHQVTQMGQEVILRCVPISNHLYFYWYRQILGQKVEFLVSFYNNEISEKSEIFDDQFSVERPDGSNFTLKIRSTKLEDSAMYFCASIRLRGQGETNEKLFFGSGTQLSVL.

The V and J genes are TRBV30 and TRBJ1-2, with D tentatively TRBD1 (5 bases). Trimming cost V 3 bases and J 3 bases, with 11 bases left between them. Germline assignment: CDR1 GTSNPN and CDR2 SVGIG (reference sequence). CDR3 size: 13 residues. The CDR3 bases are TGTGCCTGGAGCGAACAGGCATACTATGGCTACACCTTC. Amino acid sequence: CAWSEQAYYGYTF.

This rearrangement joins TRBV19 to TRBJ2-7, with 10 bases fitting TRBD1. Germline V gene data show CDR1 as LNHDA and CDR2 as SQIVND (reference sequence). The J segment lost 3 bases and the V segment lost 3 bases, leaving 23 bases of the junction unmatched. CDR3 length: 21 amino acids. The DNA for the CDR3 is TGTGCCAGTAGTATGTCCCCTTACCGGGACAGGGGACGCAGTGAGATCTACGAGCAGTACTTC. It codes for CASSMSPYRDRGRSEIYEQYF.

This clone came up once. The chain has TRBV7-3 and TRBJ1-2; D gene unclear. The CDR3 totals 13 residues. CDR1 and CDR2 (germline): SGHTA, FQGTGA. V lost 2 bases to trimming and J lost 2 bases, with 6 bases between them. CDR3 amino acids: CASSLGQNYGYTF. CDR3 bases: TGTGCCAGCAGCTTAGGGCAAAACTATGGCTACACCTTC.

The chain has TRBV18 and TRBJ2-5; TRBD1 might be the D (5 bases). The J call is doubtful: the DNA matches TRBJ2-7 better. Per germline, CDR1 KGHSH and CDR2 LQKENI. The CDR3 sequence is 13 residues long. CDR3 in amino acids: CASSPPSGYEQYF. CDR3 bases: TGTGCCAGCTCACCACCGTCAGGGTACGAGCAGTACTTC.

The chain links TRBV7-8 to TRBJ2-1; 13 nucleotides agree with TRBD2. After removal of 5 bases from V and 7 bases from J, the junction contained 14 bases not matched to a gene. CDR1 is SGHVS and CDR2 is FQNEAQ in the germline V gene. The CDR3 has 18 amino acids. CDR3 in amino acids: CASSKKTSGGAYGNEQFF. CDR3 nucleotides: TGTGCCAGCAGCAAAAAAACTAGCGGGGGGGCCTATGGGAATGAGCAGTTCTTC. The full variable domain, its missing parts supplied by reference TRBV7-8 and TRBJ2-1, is GAGVSQSPRYKVAKRGQDVALRCDPISGHVSLFWYQQALGQGPEFLTYFQNEAQLDKSGLPSDRFFAERPEGSVSTLKIQRTQQEDSAVYLCASSKKTSGGAYGNEQFFGPGTRLTVL.

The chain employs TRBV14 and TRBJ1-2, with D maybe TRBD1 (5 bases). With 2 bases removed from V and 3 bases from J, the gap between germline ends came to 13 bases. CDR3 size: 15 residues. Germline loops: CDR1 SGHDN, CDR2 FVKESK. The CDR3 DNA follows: TGTGCCAGCAGCCAACGGCAGGGTCGCGACTATGGCTACACCTTC. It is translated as CASSQRQGRDYGYTF.

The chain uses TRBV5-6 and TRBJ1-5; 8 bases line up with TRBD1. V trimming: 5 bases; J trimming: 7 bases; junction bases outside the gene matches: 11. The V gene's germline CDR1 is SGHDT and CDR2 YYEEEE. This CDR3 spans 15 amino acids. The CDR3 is CASSSFRQGRQPQHF. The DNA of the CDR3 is TGTGCCAGCAGTTCCTTTCGACAGGGGCGACAGCCCCAGCATTTT.

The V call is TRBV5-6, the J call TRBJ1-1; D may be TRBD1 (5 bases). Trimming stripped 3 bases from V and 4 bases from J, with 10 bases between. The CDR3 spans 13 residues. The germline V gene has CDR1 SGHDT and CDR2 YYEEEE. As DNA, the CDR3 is TGTGCCAGCAGCTGGGGACTGCCCACTGAAGCTTTCTTT. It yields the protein CASSWGLPTEAFF.

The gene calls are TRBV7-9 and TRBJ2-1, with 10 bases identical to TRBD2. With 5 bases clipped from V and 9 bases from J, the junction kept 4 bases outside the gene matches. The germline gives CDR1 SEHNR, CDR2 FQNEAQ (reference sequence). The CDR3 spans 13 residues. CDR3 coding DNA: TGTGCCAGCAGCCAGCGGGGGGGCAGTGAGCAGTTCTTC. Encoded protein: CASSQRGGSEQFF.